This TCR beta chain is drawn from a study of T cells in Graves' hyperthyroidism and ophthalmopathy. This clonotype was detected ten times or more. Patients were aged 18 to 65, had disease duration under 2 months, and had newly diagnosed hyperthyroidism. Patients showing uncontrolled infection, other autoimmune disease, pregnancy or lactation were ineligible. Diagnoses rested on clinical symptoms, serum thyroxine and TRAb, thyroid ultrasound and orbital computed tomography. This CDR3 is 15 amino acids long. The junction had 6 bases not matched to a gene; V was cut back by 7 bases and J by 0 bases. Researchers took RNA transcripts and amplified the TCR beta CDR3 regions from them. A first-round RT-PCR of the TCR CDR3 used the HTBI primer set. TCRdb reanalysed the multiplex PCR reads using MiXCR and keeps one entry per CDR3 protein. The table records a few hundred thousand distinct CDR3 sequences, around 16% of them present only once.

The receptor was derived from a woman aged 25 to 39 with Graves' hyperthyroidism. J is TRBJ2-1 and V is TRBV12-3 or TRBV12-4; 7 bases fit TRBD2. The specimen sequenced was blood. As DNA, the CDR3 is TGTGCCAGCAACGATCGCGGGAGCTCCTACAATGAGCAGTTCTTC. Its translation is CASNDRGSSYNEQFF.